The entry below describes one T cell receptor beta chain. Its matching antigen is unknown. Clones were sequenced by immunoSEQ multiplex PCR, and TCRdb holds only the in-frame ones, with some missing. This table has just over 350,000 clones, about 92% appearing once. This CDR3 region has 12 residues. V gave up 3 bases and J gave up 2 bases, with 6 bases separating them. Per germline, CDR1 SGHRS and CDR2 YFSETQ. The sample comes from a study of Ad26.COV2.S vaccination and SARS-CoV-2 variants. Study-level results: Reported findings describe substantial breadth in spike-specific CD8+ and CD4+ T cell responses following vaccination. Analytic work on TCR breadth and depth might have understated the full extent of total T cell responses. Non-spike TCR breadth was similar in vaccine and placebo recipients.

Sequences were derived from peripheral blood, sampled after recovery from COVID-19. J is TRBJ2-7 and V is TRBV5-1; D is ambiguous. This sequence originates from a human donor who had recovered from COVID-19. The CDR3 nucleotides read TGCGCCAGCAGCTCCTCTCCCTACGAGCAGTACTTC. It codes for CASSSSPYEQYF.